This TCR beta chain was captured in a study of CD8 T cells in Susac syndrome. Random hexamers were used to reverse transcribe an amount of 0.5 to 1 ug RNA. TCRdb fed the immunoSEQ multiplex PCR reads into MiXCR, producing one record per CDR3 protein. The sample includes 150,000 to 200,000 distinct CDR3 sequences, 93% seen only once; the top ten take over 0.11%. The germline V gene encodes CDR1 SQVTM and CDR2 ANQGSEA. This CDR3 region has 15 residues. Trimming cost V 7 bases and J 1 base, with 17 bases left between them. This receptor was identified in a human donor in good health. J is TRBJ2-1 and V is TRBV29-1; D is possibly TRBD1 (6 bases). Sequences were obtained from CD4+ T cells from PBMCs. DNA for the CDR3: TGCAGCGCGGAACGGACAGCCCTTTCCTACAATGAGCAGTTCTTC. Protein sequence: CSAERTALSYNEQFF.